What follows are 31 T cell receptor beta chains derived from one specimen sequenced in a study of cytomegalovirus exposure and HLA in healthy donors. Clones were sequenced by immunoSEQ multiplex PCR, and TCRdb holds only the in-frame ones, with some missing. The data show 75,000 to 90,000 clones, with roughly 94% seen just once and 0.6% to 0.7% held by the top ten. Sequenced material: PBMCs. The receptors derive from a woman between 18 and 30 years old in good health and CMV-seronegative.

The chain uses TRBV11-3 and TRBJ2-5; 11 bases line up with TRBD1. Germline V gives CDR1 SGHNT, CDR2 YENEEA. CDR3 length: 15 amino acids. With V trimmed by 5 bases and J by 5 bases, 7 bases remained unmatched. CDR3 in DNA: TGTGCCAGCAGCGGTGGACAGGGGGCGGCGGAGACCCAGTACTTC. Encoded protein: CASSGGQGAAETQYF.

This sequence joins TRBV7-9 and TRBJ1-5; no definite D call. The germline V gene encodes CDR1 SEHNR and CDR2 FQNEAQ (reference sequence). This CDR3 has 14 residues. Trimming shortened V by 5 bases and J by 5 bases, and 13 bases separated the two germline ends. CDR3 nucleotide sequence: TGTGCCAGCAGCAAGCAGGCCTCCGATCAGCCCCAGCATTTT. It encodes CASSKQASDQPQHF.

The J gene is TRBJ1-2, the V gene TRBV5-1, with a tentative D call TRBD1 (6 bases). CDR1 and CDR2 from the germline V gene are SGHRS and YFSETQ. The CDR3 loop spans 17 amino acids. The ends were cut back, 0 bases at V and 8 bases at J, with 23 bases in the middle. For the CDR3, the DNA is TGCGCCAGCAGCTTGGGGCATTCGGCAGGGGAGACGAAAGGCTACACCTTC. Amino acid sequence: CASSLGHSAGETKGYTF.

V and J are TRBV14 and TRBJ2-7; tentative D call: TRBD1 (5 bases). CDR1 is SGHDN and CDR2 is FVKESK in the germline V gene. V lost 1 base and J 3 bases, leaving 16 bases between the germline ends. The CDR3 extends over 16 amino acids. Written as DNA, the CDR3 is TGTGCCAGCAGCCAAGTTTCCAAGGACACCCACTACGAGCAGTACTTC. This translates into CASSQVSKDTHYEQYF.

CDR3 sequence: CASSPYTGELFF. The CDR3 coding sequence is TGTGCCAGCAGTCCATACACCGGGGAGCTGTTTTTT. The gene calls are TRBV27 and TRBJ2-2; D unresolved. The V end was cut by 5 bases, the J end by 3 bases, with 4 bases between. The CDR3 is 12 residues long. Germline CDR1 and CDR2: MNHEY and SMNVEV (reference sequence).

The chain links TRBV5-4 to TRBJ2-5; D possibly corresponds to TRBD2 (6 bases). Germline CDR1 is SGHNT and CDR2 is YYREEE (reference sequence). There are 14 residues in the CDR3. V was trimmed by 4 bases and J by 3 bases, leaving 13 bases between them. The CDR3 is CASSKGTAKETQYF. The CDR3, as DNA: TGTGCCAGCAGCAAGGGGACTGCCAAAGAGACCCAGTACTTC.

This chain joins TRBV5-4 and TRBJ2-1, with 8 bases fitting TRBD2. The germline gives CDR1 SGHNT, CDR2 YYREEE (reference sequence). The CDR3 covers 15 residues. Trimming removed 4 bases from V and 7 bases from J; junction bases left unmatched: 10. CDR3 amino acids: CASSGSSGSWNEQFF. CDR3 nucleotides: TGTGCCAGCAGCGGGTCGAGCGGGAGTTGGAATGAGCAGTTCTTC.

The chain is built from TRBV7-9 and TRBJ2-3, with D perhaps TRBD2 (6 bases). The CDR3 consists of 14 residues. Trimming stripped 5 bases from V and 6 bases from J, with 15 bases between. Germline values: CDR1 SEHNR, CDR2 FQNEAQ (reference sequence). The CDR3 is CASSKREVSDTQYF. CDR3 DNA: TGTGCCAGCAGCAAAAGGGAGGTTTCTGATACGCAGTATTTT.

The CDR3 region is CASRWPGTSGGAKLDTQYF. The DNA for the CDR3 is TGTGCCAGCCGCTGGCCTGGGACTAGCGGGGGGGCAAAGTTAGATACGCAGTATTTT. The chain uses TRBV2 and TRBJ2-3, with 16 bases aligning to TRBD2. The CDR3 is made up of 19 amino acids. Germline assignment: CDR1 SNHLY and CDR2 FYNNEI. With 8 bases clipped from V and 5 bases from J, the junction kept 16 bases outside the gene matches.

The chain joins TRBV18 to TRBJ1-2, with 7 bases that match TRBD1. CDR3 size: 15 residues. The germline gives CDR1 KGHSH, CDR2 LQKENI. V shed 3 bases, J shed 2 bases, and the junction held 6 bases outside the gene matches. CDR3 sequence: CASSPNRGQNYGYTF. The DNA for the CDR3 is TGTGCCAGCTCACCGAACAGGGGACAGAACTATGGCTACACCTTC.

CDR3 DNA: TGTGCCAGCAGCCCAACTCTAGCGGGCCCAGACTCCTACGAGCAGTACTTC. This sequence encodes CASSPTLAGPDSYEQYF. The chain links TRBV2 to TRBJ2-7, with 8 bases that match TRBD2. Germline V gives CDR1 SNHLY, CDR2 FYNNEI. The CDR3 runs to 17 residues. V was pared by 6 bases and J by 0 bases, with 13 bases of the junction left unmatched.

This clone came up once. The chain uses TRBV6-5 and TRBJ2-2; TRBD2 matches at 7 bases. CDR1 MNHEY and CDR2 SVGAGI come from the germline V gene. V shed 6 bases and J 6 bases; nucleotides not matched to a gene: 10. CDR3 length: 15 amino acids. The CDR3 DNA is TGTGCCAGCAGCCAAGGGCGGGGGAGGGCCGGGGAGCTGTTTTTT. Translated: CASSQGRGRAGELFF.

The genes are TRBV29-1 and TRBJ2-1; 9 bases agree with TRBD2. With 4 bases clipped from V and 11 bases from J, the junction kept 6 bases outside the gene matches. The CDR3 totals 12 residues. CDR1 is SQVTM and CDR2 is ANQGSEA in the germline V gene. The CDR3 sequence: CSVGVSGGQQFF. CDR3 nucleotides: TGCAGCGTTGGAGTTAGCGGGGGCCAGCAGTTCTTC.

This chain uses TRBV6-5 with TRBJ2-7, with 12 bases that match TRBD2. The CDR3 spans 16 residues. Germline values: CDR1 MNHEY, CDR2 SVGAGI. The V gene end was trimmed by 2 bases and the J gene end by 4 bases; junction bases not matched to a gene: 6. The CDR3 nucleotides read TGTGCCAGCAGTTACGCCCCGACTAGCGGGAGTTACGAGCAGTACTTC. This translates into CASSYAPTSGSYEQYF.

The chain carries TRBV21-1 and TRBJ1-4; the DNA was not used to check the table's D call, TRBD1. TRBV21-1 counts as a pseudogene. The CDR3 sequence is 16 residues long. CDR3 sequence (DNA): TGTGCCAGCAGCCCACGACAGGGGGGTTCTAATGAAAAACTGTTTTTT. Translation gives CASSPRQGGSNEKLFF.

This chain links TRBV7-9 with TRBJ1-4, with D maybe TRBD1 (6 bases). The CDR3 sequence is 15 residues long. Trimming left V 1 base short and J 6 bases short, with 12 bases between. Germline V gives CDR1 SEHNR, CDR2 FQNEAQ (reference sequence). This chain's CDR3 is CASSLGQAVDEKLFF. DNA of the CDR3: TGTGCCAGCAGCTTAGGACAGGCGGTGGATGAAAAACTGTTTTTT.

This chain joins TRBV10-2 and TRBJ1-4; D unclear. With 3 bases removed from V and 0 bases from J, the gap between germline ends came to 14 bases. Germline V lookup: CDR1 WSHSY, CDR2 SAAADI. The CDR3 is 17 amino acids. The DNA for the CDR3 is TGCGCCAGCAGTGACCCGACTGATCCTACAACTAATGAAAAACTGTTTTTT. Translating gives CASSDPTDPTTNEKLFF.

CDR3 sequence reads: CASSQDIRESNTGELFF. In nucleotides, the CDR3 is TGCGCCAGCAGCCAAGATATCAGGGAATCGAACACCGGGGAGCTGTTTTTT. The chain recombines TRBV4-3 with TRBJ2-2; maybe TRBD1 (5 bases). Germline values: CDR1 LGHNA, CDR2 YSLEER. V was pared by 0 bases and J by 0 bases, with 11 bases between. There are 17 residues in the CDR3.

The V and J genes are TRBV29-1 and TRBJ2-7; D remains ambiguous. The CDR3 has 16 residues. V lost 3 bases and J lost 3, with 21 bases in between. Per the germline V gene, CDR1 is SQVTM and CDR2 is ANQGSEA. CDR3 amino acids: CSVETYQAMGHYEQYF. Written as DNA, the CDR3 is TGCAGCGTTGAGACGTACCAGGCGATGGGCCACTACGAGCAGTACTTC.

The chain uses TRBV7-6 and TRBJ1-1, with D possibly matching TRBD1 (6 bases). In germline, CDR1 is SGHVS, CDR2 FNYEAQ. The CDR3 spans 18 residues. The V end lost 1 base, the J end lost 0 bases, and 18 bases lay between the germline ends. CDR3 sequence reads: CASSLDLQGKYLNTEAFF. CDR3 DNA: TGTGCCAGCAGCTTAGATTTACAGGGTAAATACTTGAACACTGAAGCTTTCTTT.

The rearrangement joins TRBV11-2 to TRBJ2-7, with D unresolved. This CDR3 is 14 amino acids long. Germline V gene sequence: CDR1 SGHAT, CDR2 FQNNGV. V was shortened by 5 bases and J by 6 bases, with 17 bases between the two germline ends. CDR3 sequence (DNA): TGTGCCAGCAGCCCCCCTACGAGTGCGAGCGAGCAGTACTTC. Its protein product is CASSPPTSASEQYF.

The CDR3 DNA follows: TGTGCCAGCAGCTTAGGGTACTCACCCGACTACGAGCAGTACTTC. Its translation: CASSLGYSPDYEQYF. J is TRBJ2-7 and V is TRBV7-2; the D is unclear. Germline CDR1 is SGHTA and CDR2 is FQGNSA. Between the trimmed V and J ends, which lost 1 base and 3 bases, there was a span of 13 bases. This CDR3 contains 15 residues. The variable domain in full, completed from reference TRBV7-2 and TRBJ2-7, reads GAGVSQSPSNKVTEKGKDVELRCDPISGHTALYWYRQSLGQGLEFLIYFQGNSAPDKSGLPSDRFSAERTGGSVSTLTIQRTQQEDSAVYLCASSLGYSPDYEQYFGPGTRLTVT.

The J gene is TRBJ2-4, the V gene TRBV6-5, with a tentative D call TRBD2 (5 bases). CDR1 and CDR2 from the germline V gene are MNHEY and SVGAGI. CDR3 size: 15 residues. V shed 5 bases and J shed 0 bases, with 11 bases lying between them. Here the CDR3 DNA reads TGTGCCAGCAGTCGGACTTACCTAGCCAAAAACATTCAGTACTTC. This sequence encodes CASSRTYLAKNIQYF.

The V call is TRBV4-3, the J call TRBJ2-7, with D possibly TRBD2 on 7 matching bases. The CDR3 runs to 14 residues. Germline V CDR1 and CDR2: LGHNA, YSLEER. V was trimmed by 0 bases and J by 2 bases, leaving 8 bases between them. In DNA form, the CDR3 reads TGCGCCAGCAGCCAAGACGGGGGGCCCTACGAGCAGTACTTC. It encodes CASSQDGGPYEQYF.

This chain uses TRBV28 with TRBJ2-5; no clear D. The CDR3 sequence is 14 residues long. From germline, CDR1 is MDHEN and CDR2 SYDVKM. V lost 4 bases and J 3 bases, leaving 12 bases between the germline ends. The CDR3 loop reads CASSSGGLKETQYF. Here the CDR3 DNA reads TGTGCCAGCAGTTCAGGTGGGCTAAAAGAGACCCAGTACTTC.

As to this clone: The junction shows a germline mismatch at one end, possibly a read error. The J gene is TRBJ2-5, the V gene TRBV5-1; D perhaps matches TRBD1 (6 bases). The CDR3 sequence is 16 residues long. Germline V CDR1 and CDR2: SGHRS, YFSETQ. The DNA of the CDR3 is TGCGCCAGCAGCTGGGGACAAGTAAACGGTGAAGAGCCCCAGTACTTC. Translated, it gives CASSWGQVNGEEPQYF.

The chain recombines TRBV6-5 with TRBJ1-3, with 8 bases matching TRBD1. The J segment lost 5 bases and the V segment lost 0 bases, leaving 6 bases of the junction unmatched. Germline V gene data show CDR1 as MNHEY and CDR2 as SVGAGI. The CDR3 runs 16 residues. The DNA of the CDR3 is TGTGCCAGCAGTTACTCCGGACAGGGCGAAAGAAACACCATATATTTT. This sequence encodes CASSYSGQGERNTIYF.

The chain uses TRBV7-2 and TRBJ2-1; TRBD2 matches at 10 bases. Trimming removed 5 bases from V and 12 bases from J; junction bases left unmatched: 4. This CDR3 region has 12 residues. Germline V CDR1 and CDR2: SGHTA, FQGNSA. The CDR3, as DNA: TGTGCCAGCAGCCATTTAGCGGGAGGGCAGTTCTTC. It codes for CASSHLAGGQFF.

The chain joins TRBV7-9 to TRBJ2-1; 10 positions agree with TRBD1. Trimming cost V 1 base and J 8 bases; bases outside gene matches: 2. The CDR3 length is 14 residues. Looked up from germline, CDR1 is SEHNR and CDR2 is FQNEAQ (reference sequence). The CDR3 DNA reads as TGTGCCAGCAGCTTAGGACAGGGGGCGCATGAGCAGTTCTTC. This codes for CASSLGQGAHEQFF. The whole variable domain, remainder taken from reference TRBV7-9 and TRBJ2-1, is DTGVSQNPRHKITKRGQNVTFRCDPISEHNRLYWYRQTLGQGPEFLTYFQNEAQLEKSRLLSDRFSAERPKGSFSTLEIQRTEQGDSAMYLCASSLGQGAHEQFFGPGTRLTVL.

This rearrangement joins TRBV7-2 to TRBJ1-2; D gene ambiguous. Per germline, CDR1 SGHTA and CDR2 FQGNSA. The CDR3 spans 13 residues. V was pared by 4 bases and J by 0 bases, with 6 bases between. For the CDR3, the DNA is TGTGCCAGCAGCTATCGGGCTAACTATGGCTACACCTTC. Its translation: CASSYRANYGYTF.

This clone was seen a single time. This chain joins TRBV7-9 and TRBJ2-1; D gene ambiguous. Trimming took 4 bases from V and 8 from J, leaving 6 bases between them. Germline-derived CDR1 and CDR2 are SEHNR and FQNEAQ (reference sequence). The CDR3 contains 11 residues. The CDR3 DNA follows: TGTGCCAGCAGCTCTTCGGATGAGCAGTTCTTC. This translates into CASSSSDEQFF. The whole variable domain, filled in from reference TRBV7-9 and TRBJ2-1, reads DTGVSQNPRHKITKRGQNVTFRCDPISEHNRLYWYRQTLGQGPEFLTYFQNEAQLEKSRLLSDRFSAERPKGSFSTLEIQRTEQGDSAMYLCASSSSDEQFFGPGTRLTVL.